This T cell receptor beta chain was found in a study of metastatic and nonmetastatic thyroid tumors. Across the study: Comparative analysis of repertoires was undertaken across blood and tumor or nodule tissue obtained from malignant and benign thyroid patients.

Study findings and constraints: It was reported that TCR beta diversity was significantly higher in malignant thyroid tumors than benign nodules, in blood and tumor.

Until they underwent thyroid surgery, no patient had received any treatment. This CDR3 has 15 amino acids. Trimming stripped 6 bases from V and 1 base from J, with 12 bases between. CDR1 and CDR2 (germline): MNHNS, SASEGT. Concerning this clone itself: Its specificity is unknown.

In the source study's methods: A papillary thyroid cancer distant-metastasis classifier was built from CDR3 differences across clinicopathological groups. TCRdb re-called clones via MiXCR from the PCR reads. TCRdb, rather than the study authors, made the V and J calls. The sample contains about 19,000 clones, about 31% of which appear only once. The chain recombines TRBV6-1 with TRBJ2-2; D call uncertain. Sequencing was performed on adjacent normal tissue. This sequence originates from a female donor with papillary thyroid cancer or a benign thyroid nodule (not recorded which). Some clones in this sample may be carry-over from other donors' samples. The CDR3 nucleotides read TGTGCCAGCAGGAAAACGAGGCAGAACACCGGGGAGCTGTTTTTT. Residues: CASRKTRQNTGELFF.